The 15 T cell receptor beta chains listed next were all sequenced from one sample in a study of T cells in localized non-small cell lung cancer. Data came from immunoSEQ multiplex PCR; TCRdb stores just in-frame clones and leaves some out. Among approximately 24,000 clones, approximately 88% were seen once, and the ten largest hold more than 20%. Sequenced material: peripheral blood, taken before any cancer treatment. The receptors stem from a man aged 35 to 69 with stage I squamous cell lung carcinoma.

CDR3 region: CASSYSGGPTDTQYF. CDR3 DNA: TGCGCCAGCAGCTATAGCGGGGGTCCCACAGATACGCAGTATTTT. The chain is built from TRBV5-1 and TRBJ2-3; 9 bases fit TRBD2. The ends lost 3 bases at V and 2 bases at J; junction bases unmatched: 4. There are 15 residues in the CDR3. Germline loops: CDR1 SGHRS, CDR2 YFSETQ.

Written as DNA, the CDR3 is TGTGCCAGCAGCCCCGACCCAGGGACCTATGGCTACACCTTC. Its protein is CASSPDPGTYGYTF. The rearrangement links TRBV7-3 to TRBJ1-2; TRBD1 might be the D (5 bases). Germline V CDR1 and CDR2: SGHTA, FQGTGA. The CDR3 is 14 amino acids. V was clipped by 5 bases and J by 4 bases, with 14 bases between them.

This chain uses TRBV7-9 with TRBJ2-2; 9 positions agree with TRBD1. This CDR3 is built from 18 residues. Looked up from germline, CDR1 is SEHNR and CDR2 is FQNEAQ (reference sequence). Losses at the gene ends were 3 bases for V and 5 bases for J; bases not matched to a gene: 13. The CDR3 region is CASSFWGSGTGKTGELFF. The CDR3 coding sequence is TGTGCCAGCAGCTTTTGGGGGTCTGGGACAGGGAAAACCGGGGAGCTGTTTTTT.

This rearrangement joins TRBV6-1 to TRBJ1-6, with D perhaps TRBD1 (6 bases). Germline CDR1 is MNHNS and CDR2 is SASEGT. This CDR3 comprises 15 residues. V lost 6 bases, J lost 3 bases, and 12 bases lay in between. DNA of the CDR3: TGTGCCAGCAGCTGGACAGATAGCTATAATTCACCCCTCCACTTT. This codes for CASSWTDSYNSPLHF.

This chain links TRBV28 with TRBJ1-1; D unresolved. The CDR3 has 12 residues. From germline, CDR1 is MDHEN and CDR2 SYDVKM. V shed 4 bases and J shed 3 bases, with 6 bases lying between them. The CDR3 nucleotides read TGTGCCAGCAGTTCCCTTTACACTGAAGCTTTCTTT. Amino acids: CASSSLYTEAFF.

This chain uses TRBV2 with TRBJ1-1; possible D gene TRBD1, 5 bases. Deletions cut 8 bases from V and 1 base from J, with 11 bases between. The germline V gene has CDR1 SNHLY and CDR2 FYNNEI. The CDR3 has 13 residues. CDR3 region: CASSSGGNTEAFF. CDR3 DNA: TGTGCCAGCTCCTCTGGGGGGAACACTGAAGCTTTCTTT.

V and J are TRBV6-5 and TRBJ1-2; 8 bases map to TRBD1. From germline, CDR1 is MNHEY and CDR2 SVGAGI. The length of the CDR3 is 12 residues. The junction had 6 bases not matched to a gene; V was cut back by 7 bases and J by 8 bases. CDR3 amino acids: CASTGQGEGYTF. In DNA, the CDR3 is TGTGCCAGCACTGGACAGGGAGAGGGCTACACCTTC.

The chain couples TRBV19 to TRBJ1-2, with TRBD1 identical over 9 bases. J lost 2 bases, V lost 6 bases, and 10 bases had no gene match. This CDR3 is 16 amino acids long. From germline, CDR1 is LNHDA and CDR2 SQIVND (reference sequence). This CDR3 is CASSRRQGGDNYGYTF. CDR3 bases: TGTGCCAGTAGCCGGCGACAGGGGGGTGACAACTATGGCTACACCTTC.

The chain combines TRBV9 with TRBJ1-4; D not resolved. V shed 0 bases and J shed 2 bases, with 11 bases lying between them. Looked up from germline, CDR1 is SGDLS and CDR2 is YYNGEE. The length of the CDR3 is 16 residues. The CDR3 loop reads CASSVGPIGTNEKLFF. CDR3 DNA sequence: TGTGCCAGCAGCGTAGGACCCATTGGCACTAATGAAAAACTGTTTTTT.

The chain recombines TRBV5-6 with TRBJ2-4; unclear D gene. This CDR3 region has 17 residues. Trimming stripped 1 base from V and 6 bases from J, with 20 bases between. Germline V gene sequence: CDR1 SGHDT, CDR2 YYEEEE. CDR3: CASSLFSPGPPLNIQYF. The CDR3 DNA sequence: TGTGCCAGCAGCTTGTTTTCCCCCGGGCCACCTTTAAACATTCAGTACTTC.

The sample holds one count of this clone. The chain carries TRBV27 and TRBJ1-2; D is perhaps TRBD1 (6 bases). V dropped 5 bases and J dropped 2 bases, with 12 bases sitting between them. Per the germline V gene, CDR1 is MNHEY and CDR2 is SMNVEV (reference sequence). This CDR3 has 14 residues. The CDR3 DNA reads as TGTGCCAGCAGTCGTACCCAGGGGAACTATGGCTACACCTTC. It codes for CASSRTQGNYGYTF.

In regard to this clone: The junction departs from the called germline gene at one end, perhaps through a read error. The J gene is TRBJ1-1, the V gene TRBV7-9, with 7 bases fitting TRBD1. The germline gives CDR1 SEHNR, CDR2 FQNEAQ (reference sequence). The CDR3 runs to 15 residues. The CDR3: CASSQDEGGAELAFF. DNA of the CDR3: TGCGCCAGCAGCCAAGACGAAGGGGGCGCGGAGTTAGCTTTCTTT.

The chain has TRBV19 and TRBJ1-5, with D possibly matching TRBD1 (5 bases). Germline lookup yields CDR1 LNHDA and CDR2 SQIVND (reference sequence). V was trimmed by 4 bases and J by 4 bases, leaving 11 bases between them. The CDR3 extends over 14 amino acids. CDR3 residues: CASSTQTANQPQHF. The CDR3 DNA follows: TGTGCCAGTAGTACTCAGACAGCTAATCAGCCCCAGCATTTT.

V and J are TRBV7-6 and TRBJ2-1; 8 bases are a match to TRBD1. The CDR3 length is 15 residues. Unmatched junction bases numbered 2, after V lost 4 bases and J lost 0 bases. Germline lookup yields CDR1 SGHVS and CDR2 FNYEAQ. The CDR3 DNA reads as TGTGCCAGCAGCTCCGGACAGGGCTCCTACAATGAGCAGTTCTTC. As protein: CASSSGQGSYNEQFF.

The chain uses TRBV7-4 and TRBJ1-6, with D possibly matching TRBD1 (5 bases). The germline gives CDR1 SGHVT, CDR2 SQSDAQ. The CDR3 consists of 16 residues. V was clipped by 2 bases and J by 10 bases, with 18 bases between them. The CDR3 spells CASSLTNARGRSPLHF. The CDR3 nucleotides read TGTGCCAGCAGCTTAACCAACGCAAGGGGTCGGTCACCCCTCCACTTT.